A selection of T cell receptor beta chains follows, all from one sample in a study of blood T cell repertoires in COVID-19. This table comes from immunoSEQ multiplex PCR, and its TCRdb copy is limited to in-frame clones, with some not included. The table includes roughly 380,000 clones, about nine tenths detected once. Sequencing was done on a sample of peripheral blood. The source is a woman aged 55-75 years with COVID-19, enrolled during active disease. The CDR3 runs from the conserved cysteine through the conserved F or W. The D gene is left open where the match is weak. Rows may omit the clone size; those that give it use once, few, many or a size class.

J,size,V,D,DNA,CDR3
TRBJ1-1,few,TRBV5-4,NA,TGTGCCAGCAGCTTGGAACGAGGGAACACTGAAGCTTTCTTT,CASSLERGNTEAFF
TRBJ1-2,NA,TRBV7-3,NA,TGTGCCAGCAGCTTAGATGGGCAGGGAAGCGGCTACACCTTC,CASSLDGQGSGYTF
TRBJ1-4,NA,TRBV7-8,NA,TGTGCCAGCAGCCGTGAGGGTGGAAGGGATGAAAAACTGTTTTTT,CASSREGGRDEKLFF
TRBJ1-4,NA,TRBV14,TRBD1,TGTGCCAGCAGCCCGGGACAGATAAATGAAAAACTGTTTTTT,CASSPGQINEKLFF
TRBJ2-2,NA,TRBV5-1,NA,TGCGCCAGCAGCTTGGCAGGGGCGGGCACCGGGGAGCTGTTTTTT,CASSLAGAGTGELFF
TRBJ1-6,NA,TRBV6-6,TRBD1,TGTGCCAGCAGTCCACAGGGGCGCGGGTGGATCTATAATTCACCCCTCCACTTT,CASSPQGRGWIYNSPLHF
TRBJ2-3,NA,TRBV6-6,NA,TGTGCCAGCAGTTATGGGTCTAGATTTTCCCCAGATACGCAGTATTTT,CASSYGSRFSPDTQYF
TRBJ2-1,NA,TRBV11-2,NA,TGTGCCAGCAGCTTAGCTACCCCCGTACGGGGGGCGAACAATGAGCAGTTCTTC,CASSLATPVRGANNEQFF
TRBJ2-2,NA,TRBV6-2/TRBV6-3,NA,TGTGCCAGCAGTTCGGTCCTAGAGGCCGGGGAGCTGTTTTTT,CASSSVLEAGELFF
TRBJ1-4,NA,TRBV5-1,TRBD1,TGCGCCAGCAGCCCCAGGGGGAAGAATGAAAAACTGTTTTTT,CASSPRGKNEKLFF
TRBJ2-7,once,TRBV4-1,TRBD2,TGCGCCAGCAGCCAACAGATATATCTAGCGGGGGGGCGGGAATACGAGCAGTACTTC,CASSQQIYLAGGREYEQYF
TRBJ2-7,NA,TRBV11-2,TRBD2,TGTGCCAGCAGCTTGGAGCGGGGGGCCTACGAGCAGTACTTC,CASSLERGAYEQYF
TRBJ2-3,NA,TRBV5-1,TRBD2,TGCGCCAGCAGCTTAATGGGGCGGGGGGGCCGAGATACGCAGTATTTT,CASSLMGRGGRDTQYF
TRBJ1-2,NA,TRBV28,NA,TGTGCCAGCAGTTTATCCGGTAGCTACACCTTC,CASSLSGSYTF
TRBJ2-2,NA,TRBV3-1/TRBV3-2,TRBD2,TGTGCCAGCAGCCAAGTGGGGGGGGTGCGGGAGCCCCCCACCGGGGAGCTGTTTTTT,CASSQVGGVREPPTGELFF
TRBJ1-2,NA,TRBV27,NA,TGTGCCAGCAGTTTATCGATGGCGGGCTACTATGGCTACACCTTC,CASSLSMAGYYGYTF
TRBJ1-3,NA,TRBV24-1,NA,TGTGCCACCAGTAACAGGGCTGGAAACACCATATATTTT,CATSNRAGNTIYF
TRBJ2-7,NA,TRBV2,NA,TGTGCCAGCCGGGACAATCGTTACGAGCAGTACTTC,CASRDNRYEQYF
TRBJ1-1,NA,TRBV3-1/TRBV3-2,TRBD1,TGTGCCAGCAGCTACGTGACAGGGCGGAACACTGAAGCTTTCTTT,CASSYVTGRNTEAFF
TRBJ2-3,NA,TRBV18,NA,TGTGCCAGCTCCTTTGGACTGGGAGAGGCAGATACGCAGTATTTT,CASSFGLGEADTQYF
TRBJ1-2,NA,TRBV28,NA,TGTGCCAGCAGGGGGGGGCTTGGCTACACCTTC,CASRGGLGYTF
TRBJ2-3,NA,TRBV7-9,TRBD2,TGTGCCAGCAGCTTAAGGGACGCGGGGGGCCGTACGCAGTATTTT,CASSLRDAGGRTQYF
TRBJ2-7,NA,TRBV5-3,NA,TGTGCCAGAAGCTGCGGGGGCCGTCACTCCTACGAGCAGTACTTC,CARSCGGRHSYEQYF
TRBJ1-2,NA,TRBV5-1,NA,TGCGCCCGCGAAGGGTGGCCAGGGAGGGTCTATGGCTACACCTTC,CAREGWPGRVYGYTF
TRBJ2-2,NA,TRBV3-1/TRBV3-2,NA,TGTGCCAGCAGTAAAGTTAGCCAGGGGACCGGGGAGCTGTTTTTT,CASSKVSQGTGELFF
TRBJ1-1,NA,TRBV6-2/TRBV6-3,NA,TGTGCCAGCAGTCGGACTTTTGAAGCTTTCTTT,CASSRTFEAFF
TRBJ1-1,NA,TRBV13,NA,TGTGCCAGCAGCCTCCGGGGGGGGAACACTGAAGCTTTCTTT,CASSLRGGNTEAFF
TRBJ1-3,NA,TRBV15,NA,TGTGCCACCAGCAGAGATCAGGAATCTGGAAACACCATATATTTT,CATSRDQESGNTIYF
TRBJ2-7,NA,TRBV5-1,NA,TGCGCCAGCAGCTTCTCGACAGGCTCTAGGGAGCAGTACTTC,CASSFSTGSREQYF
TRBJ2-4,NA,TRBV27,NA,TGTGCCAGCAGTTTATCGGAGGGGACCAAAAACATTCAGTACTTC,CASSLSEGTKNIQYF
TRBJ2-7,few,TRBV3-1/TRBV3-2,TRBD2,TGTGCCAGCAGGTCTAGCGGGGGGCTACTCGAGCAGTACTTC,CASRSSGGLLEQYF
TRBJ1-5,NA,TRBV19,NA,TGTGCCAGTACCACCCCGTCCGGGTATAGCAATCAGCCCCAGCATTTT,CASTTPSGYSNQPQHF
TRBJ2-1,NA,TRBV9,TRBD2,TGTGCCAGCAGTAAACTAGCGGGGTCCTACAATGAGCAGTTCTTC,CASSKLAGSYNEQFF
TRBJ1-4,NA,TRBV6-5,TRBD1,TGTGCCAGCAGCGTCGCCGGGACAGGAAATGAAAAACTGTTTTTT,CASSVAGTGNEKLFF
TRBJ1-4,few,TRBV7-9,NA,TGTGCCAGCAGCCTTAATGAAAAACTGTTTTTT,CASSLNEKLFF
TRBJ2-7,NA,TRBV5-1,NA,TGCGCCAGCAGCCCCGGGTCAAGCTCCTACGAGCAGTACTTC,CASSPGSSSYEQYF
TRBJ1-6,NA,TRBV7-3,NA,TGTGCCAGCAGCTTAAAGAGGAACAATTCACCCCTCCACTTT,CASSLKRNNSPLHF
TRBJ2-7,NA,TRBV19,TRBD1,TGTGCCAGTAGTACTCCGGGACAGGGGAAGTACGAGCAGTACTTC,CASSTPGQGKYEQYF
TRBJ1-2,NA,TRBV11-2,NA,TGTGCCAGCAGTCCCCTGGGAGAGGGCTATGGCTACACCTTC,CASSPLGEGYGYTF
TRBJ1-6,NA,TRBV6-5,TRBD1,TGTGCCAGCAGTCGGAGGACAGGGAGCAATTCACCCCTCCACTTT,CASSRRTGSNSPLHF
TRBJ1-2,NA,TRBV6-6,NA,TGTGCCAGCAGTCGTGGGGGGGGCTACACCTTC,CASSRGGGYTF
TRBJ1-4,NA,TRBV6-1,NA,TGTGCCAGCAGTGAGGAGGAGGCACGACGCGAAAAACTGTTTTTT,CASSEEEARREKLFF
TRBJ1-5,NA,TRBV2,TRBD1,TGTGCCAGCAGTGAAACCCGGGACAGATACTATCAGCCCCAGCATTTT,CASSETRDRYYQPQHF
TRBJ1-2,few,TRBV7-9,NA,TGTGCCAGCAGCTTAGCGCTGGCAGCGAACTATGGCTACACCTTC,CASSLALAANYGYTF
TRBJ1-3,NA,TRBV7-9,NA,TGTGCCAGCAGCGGAGAGAGCTCTGGAAACACCATATATTTT,CASSGESSGNTIYF
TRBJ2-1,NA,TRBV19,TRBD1,TGTGCCAGTAGTCTGTGGACAGGGTCAGACGATGAGCAGTTCTTC,CASSLWTGSDDEQFF
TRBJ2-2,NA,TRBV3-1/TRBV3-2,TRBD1,TGTGCCAGCAGCCCTACCGGGACAGGGTCCACCGGGGAGCTGTTTTTT,CASSPTGTGSTGELFF
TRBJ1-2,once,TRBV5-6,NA,TGTGCCAGCAGCTTGGCCAACAGAATGGATGGCTACACCTTC,CASSLANRMDGYTF
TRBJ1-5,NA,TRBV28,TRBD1,TGTGCCAGCAGTCCACGGGACAGGGGACGCCAGCCCCAGCATTTT,CASSPRDRGRQPQHF
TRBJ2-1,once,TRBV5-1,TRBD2,TGCGCCAGCAGCTCAACTAGCGGGGCCAACTCCTACAATGAGCAGTTCTTC,CASSSTSGANSYNEQFF
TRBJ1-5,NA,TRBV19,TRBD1,TGTGCCAGTAGTATTCTTCAAGGGGGCGGCAATCAGCCCCAGCATTTT,CASSILQGGGNQPQHF
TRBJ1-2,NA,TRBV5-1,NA,TGCGCCAGCAGCTTAACAGGTGCGACGGGGGACGGCTACACCTTC,CASSLTGATGDGYTF
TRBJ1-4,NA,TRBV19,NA,TGTGCCAGTAGTATGCCCTCAGGGTCTGGTGAAAAACTGTTTTTT,CASSMPSGSGEKLFF
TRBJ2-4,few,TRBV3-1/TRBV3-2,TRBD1,TGTGCCAGCAGCCAAGACGGACAGGGGTTCGGCATTCAGTACTTC,CASSQDGQGFGIQYF
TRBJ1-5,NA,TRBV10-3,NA,TGTGCCATCAGTGAGTCGGGGCTCCAAAATCAGCCCCAGCATTTT,CAISESGLQNQPQHF